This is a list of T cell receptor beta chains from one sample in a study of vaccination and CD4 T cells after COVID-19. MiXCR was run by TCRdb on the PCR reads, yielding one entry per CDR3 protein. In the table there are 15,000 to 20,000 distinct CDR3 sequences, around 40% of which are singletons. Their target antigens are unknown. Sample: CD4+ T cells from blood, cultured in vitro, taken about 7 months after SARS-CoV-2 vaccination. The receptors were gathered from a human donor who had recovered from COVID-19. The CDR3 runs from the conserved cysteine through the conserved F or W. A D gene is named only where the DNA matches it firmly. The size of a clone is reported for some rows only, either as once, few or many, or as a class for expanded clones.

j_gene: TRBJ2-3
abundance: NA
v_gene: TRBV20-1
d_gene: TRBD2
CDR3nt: TGCAGTGCTACTTTAGCGGGGAGCACAGATACGCAGTATTTT
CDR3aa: CSATLAGSTDTQYF

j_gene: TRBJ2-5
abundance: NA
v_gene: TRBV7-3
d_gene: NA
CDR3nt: TGTGCCAGCAGCCTGACCCCATTCGGGACCCAGTACTTC
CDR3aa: CASSLTPFGTQYF

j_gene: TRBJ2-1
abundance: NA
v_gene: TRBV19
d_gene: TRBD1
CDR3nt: TGTGCCAGTAGCCGGGACAGGGTGGATGAGCAGTTCTTC
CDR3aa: CASSRDRVDEQFF

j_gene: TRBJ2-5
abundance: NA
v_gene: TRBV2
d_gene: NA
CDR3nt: TGTGCCAGCATCATGGCAGGGGGGAAAGAGACCCAGTACTTC
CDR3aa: CASIMAGGKETQYF

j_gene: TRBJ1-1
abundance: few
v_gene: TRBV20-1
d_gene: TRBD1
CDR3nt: TGCAGTGCTAGTCACAGGGGCACTGAAGCTTTCTTT
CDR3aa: CSASHRGTEAFF

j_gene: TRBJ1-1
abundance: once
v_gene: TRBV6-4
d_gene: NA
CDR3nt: TGTGCCAGCAGTGACGGCGGGGGGGTGAACACTGAAGCTTTCTTT
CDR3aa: CASSDGGGVNTEAFF

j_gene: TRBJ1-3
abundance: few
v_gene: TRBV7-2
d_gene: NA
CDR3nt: TGTGCCAGCAGCTTTTACCCGCCCAGGGGAAACACCATATATTTT
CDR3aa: CASSFYPPRGNTIYF

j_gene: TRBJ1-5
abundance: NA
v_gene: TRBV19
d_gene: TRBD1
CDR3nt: TGTGCCAGTAGTCCCTTCAGACAGGGGAAGGGGCAGCCCCAGCATTTT
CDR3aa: CASSPFRQGKGQPQHF

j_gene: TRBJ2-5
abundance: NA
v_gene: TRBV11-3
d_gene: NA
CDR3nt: TGTGCCAGCAGCACCAAAGGCTACCAAGAGACCCAGTACTTC
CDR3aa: CASSTKGYQETQYF

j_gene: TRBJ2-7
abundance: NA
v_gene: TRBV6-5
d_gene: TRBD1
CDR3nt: TGTGCCAGCAGTTACTCCAGGGGGACCTACGAGCAGTACTTC
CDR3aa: CASSYSRGTYEQYF

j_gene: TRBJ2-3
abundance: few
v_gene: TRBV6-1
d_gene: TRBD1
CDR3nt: TGTGCCAGCAGTGAAGCGCCGGGACAGACTACGCAGTATTTT
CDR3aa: CASSEAPGQTTQYF

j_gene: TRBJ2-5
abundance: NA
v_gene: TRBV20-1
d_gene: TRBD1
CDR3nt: TGCAGTGCTAGACGGACAGGGGAAGAGACCCAGTACTTC
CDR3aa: CSARRTGEETQYF

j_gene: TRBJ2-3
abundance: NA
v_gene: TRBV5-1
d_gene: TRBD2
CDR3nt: TGCGCCAGCAGCTTGGATGGGACTAGCGGGGCAGATACGCAGTATTTT
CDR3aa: CASSLDGTSGADTQYF

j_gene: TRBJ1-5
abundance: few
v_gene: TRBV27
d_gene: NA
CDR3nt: TGTGCCAGCAGTTCGGGACAAACTAGCAATCAGCCCCAGCATTTT
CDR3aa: CASSSGQTSNQPQHF

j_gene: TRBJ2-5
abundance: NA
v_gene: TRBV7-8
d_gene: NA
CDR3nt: TGTGCCAGCAGCCCTCGGCGGTGGACGAAAGAGACCCAGTACTTC
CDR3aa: CASSPRRWTKETQYF

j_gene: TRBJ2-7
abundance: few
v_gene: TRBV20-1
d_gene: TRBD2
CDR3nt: TGCAGTGCTAGTACGGTCGGGGGGGCCCGGGAGCAGTACTTC
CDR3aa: CSASTVGGAREQYF

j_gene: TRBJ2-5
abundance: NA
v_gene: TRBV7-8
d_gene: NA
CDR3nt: TGTGCCAGCAGCTCCAGATCTTACGAGACCCAGTACTTC
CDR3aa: CASSSRSYETQYF

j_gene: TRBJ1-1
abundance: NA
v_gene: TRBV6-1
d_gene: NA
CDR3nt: TGTGCCAGCAGTATTGGACACGGGGCGACTGAAGCTTTCTTT
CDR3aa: CASSIGHGATEAFF

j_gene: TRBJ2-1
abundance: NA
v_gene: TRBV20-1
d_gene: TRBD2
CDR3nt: TGCAGTGCTAGGCCTCCTAGCGGCAATGAGCAGTTCTTC
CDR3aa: CSARPPSGNEQFF

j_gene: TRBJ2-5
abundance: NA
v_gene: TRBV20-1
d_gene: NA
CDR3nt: TGCAGTGCTAGTTTGGCGGGCCAAGAGACCCAGTACTTC
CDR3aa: CSASLAGQETQYF

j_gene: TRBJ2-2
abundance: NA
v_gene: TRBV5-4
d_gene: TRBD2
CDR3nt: TGTGCCAGCAGCCCGGGGGGGAGCTTCACCGGGGAGCTGTTTTTT
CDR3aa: CASSPGGSFTGELFF

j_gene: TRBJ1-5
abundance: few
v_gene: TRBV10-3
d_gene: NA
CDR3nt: TGTGCCATCAGTAACAGGGACGAGGAACCCCCCCAGCATTTT
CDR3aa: CAISNRDEEPPQHF

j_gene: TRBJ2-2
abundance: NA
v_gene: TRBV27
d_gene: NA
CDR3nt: TGTGCCAGCATGTGGAGGGCGAACACCGGGGAGCTGTTTTTT
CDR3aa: CASMWRANTGELFF

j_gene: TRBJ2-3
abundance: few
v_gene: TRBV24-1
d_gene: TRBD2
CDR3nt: TGTGCCACCAGCGGGGGGTGGGGGGACAGCACAGATACGCAGTATTTT
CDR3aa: CATSGGWGDSTDTQYF